This T cell receptor beta chain originates from a study of cytomegalovirus exposure and HLA in healthy donors (dated by TCRdb to 2016 to 2017). In terms of the full investigation: In an earlier analysis of about 560 of the donors, around 300 Gb of sequence data and 100 million or so unique TCR beta sequences from about 190 million T cells were reported. An early release that covered 500 to 800 HLA-typed donors contained approximately 320 gigabases of sequencing data and around 80 million unique TCR sequences. The genetic ancestry cluster associated with self-reported Caucasian donors included 80% to 90% of the roughly 410 genotyped donors. The study aimed to test whether cataloging public T cell receptors could reveal signatures of past pathogen exposure. Using immunosequencing, the study profiled T cell repertoires from 500 to 800 subjects and related those repertoires to cytomegalovirus serostatus. A separate validation cohort of roughly 130 different subjects was used in addition to the roughly 620-subject first cohort. High-throughput TCR immunosequencing, statistical association of individual TCRs with disease status, and machine learning were combined to predict cytomegalovirus infection status. A later analysis re-analyzed previously published TCR beta repertoires from 660 or so donors and added high-resolution HLA genotyping to study TCR occurrence patterns. Rather than drawing on any new phenotypic data, the later analysis identified candidate immune exposures from TCR beta sequences and the way those sequences occurred across donors. To decide whether each TCR beta V gene segment behaved as functional or pseudogenic, an earlier analysis of some 600 of the donors relied on high-throughput TCR beta sequencing. Donor age, sex, ethnicity and CMV serostatus were compiled alongside the repertoire data. A later genetic analysis took genome-wide SNP genotypes for about 60% of the roughly 670 donors and used that subset as a discovery cohort. All discovery cohort repertoires had been generated using a single sequencing platform. HLA typing covered class I and class II loci at four-digit resolution. Typing coverage differed by locus: A, B, C, DRB1 and DQB1 were typed in roughly 620-630 donors, DQA1 in 500 to 550, DPA1 in 600 to 610, and DPB1 in 400 to 490. Four or five DR-DQ haplotypes were handled as single units for association and clustering, since linkage in the cohort was strong. Among about 360 genotyped donors of the cohort, an average of about 240,000 unique TCR beta nucleotide sequences were sequenced per donor, roughly 18% of them non-productive. Broader findings and caveats from the paper: A cluster of highly shared sequence variants was judged likely to be a technical artifact of the sequencing pipeline. Linkage disequilibrium might explain the correlated functional status among segregating V segments, but an unknown experimental factor could not be ruled out. Presence/absence analyses assumed roughly uniform sequencing depth across donors, an assumption that may not hold. A further reported finding was that TCR beta sequences accurately predicted the HLA-A and HLA-B alleles for most subjects in the first cohort. In a later analysis, several top co-occurrence clusters were reported to appear linked to parvovirus B19, influenza, CMV and Epstein-Barr virus. In a later analysis, TCR association rates were found to vary across HLA loci, with the most associated TCRs seen for DRB1 alleles and the fewest for HLA-C alleles. The study listed 170 or so TCR beta chains as associated with cytomegalovirus. In a later analysis, HLA-associated TCR beta chains showed more clonal expansion and lower generation probabilities than non-associated chains that were equally common. Because counts were too low, roughly 16 rarely observed V segments, including chromosome 9 orphons, were excluded from the earlier analysis of fewer than 650 of the donors. In an earlier analysis of 450 to 750 of the donors, most TCR beta V segments appeared in productive rearrangements about 90% or about 30% of the time, broadly matching IMGT annotations. In a later genetic analysis, a missense DCLRE1C variant was associated with V-gene and J-gene trimming of TCR beta chains, and the association was replicated in an independent cohort. This cohort had only TCR beta chains sequenced, and the lack of alpha or paired-chain data limited which features could be detected. Because HLA typing was missing for some donors at each locus, association tests included only the typed subset. According to a later analysis, most CMV-associated TCR beta chains appeared to be HLA-restricted, and the HLA associations seemed to be driven largely by CMV exposure. The classifier was reported to diagnose cytomegalovirus status with high specificity and sensitivity in both the original and validation cohorts. A few of the identified cytomegalovirus-associated TCR beta chains were confirmed in vitro to be specific for cytomegalovirus antigens. The authors suggested that the approach could potentially be extended to other disease states and immunological phenotypes. For the cohort, immune exposure information was limited to CMV serostatus. Most TCR sequences were seen in very few donors, while some public TCRs were found in many individuals. Some IMGT-functional V segments, including TRBV6-2 and TRBV6-3, could not be distinguished by the 87-base-pair reads and were therefore excluded. When HLA alleles, especially DR and DQ, strongly co-occurred, TCR associations were difficult to assign to individual alleles. In a later analysis, over 15,000 TCR beta sequences were associated with specific HLA alleles at a false discovery rate of 0.05. Compared with the approximately 720-donor mean, donors in an Asian-associated ancestry cluster had fewer N-insertions in productive TCRs, according to a later genetic analysis.

V was cut back by 0 bases and J by 4 bases, leaving a gap of 7 bases between them. The CDR3, from cysteine to phenylalanine, totals 14 residues. Kept here is only the CDR3 DNA, which spans 42 bases and is read in frame from base 1. The germline V gene specifies LGHNA as CDR1 and YNFKEQ as CDR2. In total, approximately 690 healthy bone marrow donors made up the cohort. At the time of sampling, every cohort member was nominally healthy, though immune exposures that went unrecorded were likely present. The donor was CMV seropositive and was included in the group of 250 to 350 seropositive cohort members. A peripheral blood sample was provided by each donor, and peripheral blood mononuclear cells were used for TCR beta sequencing. The Qiagen DNeasy Blood Extraction Kit was used to extract genomic DNA from the blood cell samples. The protocol used for the library was the immunoSEQ multiplex PCR assay. The multiplex PCR relied on a mix of 60 forward primers for TCR Vbeta segments and 13 reverse primers for TCR Jbeta segments. The CDR3 region of rearranged TCR beta genes was amplified from genomic DNA by a multiplex PCR assay. Amplified TCR beta libraries were sequenced as 87-base-pair reads on the Illumina HiSeq System. Regarding the original processing steps: A later analysis tallied approximately 87 million unique TCR beta chains across the 666 repertoires, and about 10 million of those chains were shared by two or more donors. A nearest-neighbor algorithm error-corrected the raw reads and collapsed the reads into unique sequences, merging closely related sequences to remove PCR and sequencing errors. V, D and J gene segments were assigned by aligning CDR3 sequences to IMGT reference sequences. For a sequence to be retained, at least a six-nucleotide match to both a V gene segment and a J gene segment was required. A rearrangement was called productive if the CDR3 had no stop codons and remained in frame with V and J, and every other rearrangement was called non-productive. Following IMGT convention, CDR3 was defined as the stretch from the second conserved V-encoded cysteine to the conserved J-encoded phenylalanine. The earlier analysis of about 570 of the donors excluded any sequence lacking an unambiguous match to a single V gene segment. An earlier analysis of approximately 590 of the donors called V segments functional above 56.7% productive rearrangements and segregating when the between-donor standard deviation exceeded 5%. To diagnose cytomegalovirus status from the catalog of TCR beta chain sequences, a statistical classification framework was built. In a later analysis, V and J genes were assigned by comparing TCR nucleotide sequences against IMGT/GENE-DB human TR gene sequences. Using the TCRdist pipeline, a later analysis assigned CDR3 sequences along with most-parsimonious VDJ recombination scenarios. In a later analysis, every TCR beta chain was defined by the combination of its CDR3 amino acid sequence and its V-gene family, and reads without a unique V-gene family were dropped. As a way to deal with suspected cross-contamination and a sequencing artifact, a later analysis dropped hundreds of nucleotide sequences that were highly shared and had low generation probability. For each public chain, a later analysis derived a clonal expansion index from normalized ranks of inferred template counts within each repertoire. A later analysis computed generation probabilities with a VDJ recombination model fitted to out-of-frame rearrangements, and checked the results against IGoR. In a later analysis, hypergeometric tests were used to score TCR-TCR, TCR-HLA and TCR-CMV co-occurrence, with a repertoire-size bias correction applied to TCR pairs. A later analysis estimated false discovery rates by permuting HLA or CMV assignments 20 times. In a later analysis, co-occurring TCRs were grouped using DBSCAN, with TCRdist sequence similarity added in when clustering inside HLA-allele-positive subsets. For co-occurrence clustering, repertoires with fewer than 30,000 or more than 120,000 public chains were excluded, along with several repertoires with anomalous nucleotide sharing. Not all clones reach the TCRdb copy of this immuneACCESS table, which keeps in-frame sequences only. Checked studies attribute under half of the gap to unresolved V genes and leave the rest unexplained. V and J calls and clone size are as listed in that table; D and trimming were resolved from the DNA. The sample includes under 200,000 clones, with around 78% observed a single time. The ten largest clones add up to 3% to 3.5% of the sample.

Comment on this clone: Its antigen remains unidentified. No base-level quality is on record; no much larger clone is a single base apart.

The V and J genes are TRBV4-2 and TRBJ2-4; possibly the D gene is TRBD1, per 5 matching bases. Sequencing was performed on PBMCs. This clonotype was sampled from a woman aged 45-59 years in good health and CMV-seropositive. The CDR3 region has the sequence CASSQDRTKNIQYF. The DNA is TGTGCCAGCAGCCAAGATAGGACAAAAAACATTCAGTACTTC.